These T cell receptor beta chains were read from a single sample in a study of blood T cell repertoires in COVID-19. Assay used: immunoSEQ multiplex PCR; TCRdb lists only in-frame clones, some missing. The sample carries 200,000 to 250,000 clones, about 80% recorded once. Sample: PBMCs or T cells enriched from blood (not recorded which). The source is a man aged 35 to 55 who had recovered from COVID-19. CDR3s include the opening cysteine and the closing phenylalanine or tryptophan. D genes are given only for firm matches. Clone sizes are given selectively: once, few, many, or a class where the clone is expanded.

TRBV11-2,TRBD2,TRBJ2-1,NA,CASSPLAGFPGNEQFF,TGTGCCAGCAGCCCTCTAGCGGGCTTTCCTGGCAATGAGCAGTTCTTC
TRBV28,NA,TRBJ1-4,NA,CASSSPGPGGEKLFF,TGTGCCAGCAGTTCTCCGGGACCCGGAGGGGAAAAACTGTTTTTT
TRBV7-3,TRBD2,TRBJ2-3,NA,CASSLGTSGPPDTQYF,TGTGCCAGCAGCTTAGGGACTAGCGGGCCCCCAGATACGCAGTATTTT
TRBV28,NA,TRBJ2-5,NA,CASSLYYQETQYF,TGTGCCAGCAGTTTATATTATCAAGAGACCCAGTACTTC
TRBV7-9,NA,TRBJ1-6,NA,CASSLYSQANSPLHF,TGTGCCAGCAGCTTATATTCACAGGCTAATTCACCCCTCCACTTT
TRBV5-1,TRBD1,TRBJ1-2,few,CASSLDRGSVGGYTF,TGCGCCAGCAGCTTGGACAGGGGGAGCGTTGGTGGCTACACCTTC
TRBV28,TRBD1,TRBJ2-7,NA,CASRTTGGAYEQYF,TGTGCCAGCCGGACGACAGGGGGCGCCTACGAGCAGTACTTC
TRBV30,NA,TRBJ1-2,few,CAWSMPGYGYTF,TGTGCCTGGAGTATGCCAGGGTATGGCTACACCTTC
TRBV11-1,TRBD1,TRBJ2-1,NA,CASRVRDRGRNEQFF,TGTGCCAGCAGAGTCCGGGACAGGGGGAGGAATGAGCAGTTCTTC
TRBV7-2,NA,TRBJ1-1,NA,CASSPGAGNTEAFF,TGTGCCAGCAGCCCAGGGGCCGGGAACACTGAAGCTTTCTTT
TRBV5-4,TRBD1,TRBJ2-5,NA,CASSRAWTGVVETQYF,TGTGCCAGCAGCCGCGCCTGGACAGGGGTTGTAGAGACCCAGTACTTC
TRBV7-3,NA,TRBJ2-7,NA,CASSLTGTPYEQYF,TGTGCCAGCAGCTTAACGGGGACACCTTACGAGCAGTACTTC
TRBV28,NA,TRBJ1-5,few,CASSSQGLAQHF,TGTGCCAGCAGTTCACAGGGTTTGGCCCAGCATTTT
TRBV2,NA,TRBJ2-7,few,CASSPGQRYEQYF,TGTGCCAGCAGCCCGGGACAACGCTACGAGCAGTACTTC
TRBV9,TRBD1,TRBJ1-2,NA,CASSAGQFGYTF,TGTGCCAGCAGCGCGGGACAGTTCGGCTACACCTTC
TRBV12-3/TRBV12-4,NA,TRBJ1-1,NA,CATSRGKNTEAFF,TGTGCCACCTCAAGGGGCAAAAACACTGAAGCTTTCTTT
TRBV2,NA,TRBJ2-1,few,CASRAGGSSYNEQFF,TGTGCCAGCAGGGCAGGGGGGAGCTCCTACAATGAGCAGTTCTTC
TRBV11-3,TRBD2,TRBJ2-2,once,CASSEGTSTGELFF,TGTGCCAGCAGCGAAGGGACTAGCACCGGGGAGCTGTTTTTT
TRBV28,NA,TRBJ2-7,NA,CAIEGVGEQYF,TGTGCCATAGAGGGAGTGGGCGAGCAGTACTTC
TRBV28,TRBD1,TRBJ2-7,NA,CASSLSRTGTYEQYF,TGTGCCAGCAGTTTAAGTCGGACAGGCACCTACGAGCAGTACTTC
TRBV13,TRBD2,TRBJ2-7,NA,CASSPSTSGRFYEQYF,TGTGCCAGCAGCCCGAGTACTAGCGGCCGCTTCTACGAGCAGTACTTC
TRBV15,TRBD1,TRBJ1-4,NA,CATSSPSRQGEGEKLFF,TGTGCCACCAGCAGCCCTTCGAGACAGGGGGAAGGGGAAAAACTGTTTTTT
TRBV27,NA,TRBJ1-4,NA,CASSSPGLNEKLFF,TGTGCCAGCAGTTCTCCAGGGTTGAATGAAAAACTGTTTTTT
TRBV5-1,NA,TRBJ1-2,NA,CASSPGAANYGYTF,TGCGCCAGCAGCCCGGGAGCAGCTAACTATGGCTACACCTTC
TRBV7-3,NA,TRBJ1-2,NA,CASSASPGDYGYTF,TGTGCCAGCAGCGCCAGTCCGGGGGACTATGGCTACACCTTC
TRBV28,NA,TRBJ2-7,few,CASSPLVGGYEQYF,TGTGCCAGCAGTCCCTTGGTGGGGGGATACGAGCAGTACTTC
TRBV2,NA,TRBJ1-1,NA,CASSEGIRAGLGAFF,TGTGCCAGCAGTGAAGGTATCAGGGCGGGACTTGGAGCTTTCTTT
TRBV19,TRBD1,TRBJ1-5,NA,CASSMRTDRGLNQPQHF,TGTGCCAGTAGTATGCGGACCGACAGGGGCCTCAATCAGCCCCAGCATTTT
TRBV29-1,NA,TRBJ2-7,NA,CSVVLSSYEQYF,TGCAGCGTTGTACTGAGCTCCTACGAGCAGTACTTC
TRBV5-4,TRBD1,TRBJ1-5,NA,CASSEDRGRPQHF,TGTGCCAGCAGTGAGGACAGGGGGAGGCCCCAGCATTTT
TRBV5-1,NA,TRBJ1-5,once,CASSPRAPEDLYSNQPQHF,TGCGCCAGCAGCCCGCGGGCCCCGGAAGACTTGTATAGCAATCAGCCCCAGCATTTT
TRBV5-1,NA,TRBJ2-7,NA,CASSSQGYEQYF,TGCGCCAGCAGTTCACAGGGCTATGAGCAGTACTTC
TRBV5-1,NA,TRBJ1-1,few,CASSLGAGANTEAFF,TGCGCCAGCAGCTTGGGGGCAGGGGCTAACACTGAAGCTTTCTTT
TRBV30,NA,TRBJ2-5,NA,CAWSGGRGLYQETQYF,TGTGCCTGGAGTGGGGGCAGGGGATTGTACCAAGAGACCCAGTACTTC
TRBV5-5,NA,TRBJ2-7,few,CASSPEQGPYEQYF,TGTGCCAGCAGCCCGGAACAGGGACCCTACGAGCAGTACTTC
TRBV3-1/TRBV3-2,NA,TRBJ1-2,NA,CASSPNENGVRGYTF,TGTGCCAGCAGCCCGAACGAGAACGGGGTAAGAGGCTACACCTTC
TRBV7-2,NA,TRBJ1-5,NA,CASSLLGGASNQPQHF,TGTGCCAGCAGCCTACTCGGAGGGGCTAGCAATCAGCCCCAGCATTTT
TRBV28,TRBD1,TRBJ1-2,NA,CASRTGVGYGYTF,TGTGCCAGCAGGACAGGGGTAGGCTATGGCTACACCTTC
TRBV30,NA,TRBJ1-1,NA,CAWIDRRQAFF,TGTGCCTGGATCGACAGGAGACAAGCTTTCTTT
TRBV24-1,TRBD1,TRBJ2-3,NA,CATSDARGPADTQYF,TGTGCCACCAGTGATGCCAGGGGGCCCGCAGATACGCAGTATTTT
TRBV18,NA,TRBJ1-1,few,CASRGTAETEAFF,TGTGCCAGCCGCGGGACGGCAGAAACTGAAGCTTTCTTT
TRBV12-3/TRBV12-4,NA,TRBJ2-3,NA,CASSPSQGTQYF,TGTGCCAGCAGCCCCTCCCAGGGTACGCAGTATTTT
TRBV29-1,NA,TRBJ1-3,NA,CSVAESSGNTIYF,TGCAGCGTCGCCGAGTCCTCTGGAAACACCATATATTTT
TRBV6-2/TRBV6-3,NA,TRBJ1-5,NA,CASSYRQGIQPQHF,TGTGCCAGCAGTTACCGGCAGGGGATACAGCCCCAGCATTTT
TRBV27,NA,TRBJ2-2,NA,CASSLAPRGTGELFF,TGTGCCAGCAGTTTAGCTCCAAGGGGCACCGGGGAGCTGTTTTTT
TRBV6-4,NA,TRBJ1-2,NA,CASSDSHYRERDGYTF,TGTGCCAGCAGTGACTCCCACTACAGGGAGAGGGATGGCTACACCTTC
TRBV11-2,NA,TRBJ2-2,NA,CASSPTVAANTGELFF,TGTGCCAGCAGCCCGACCGTAGCAGCGAACACCGGGGAGCTGTTTTTT
TRBV27,TRBD1,TRBJ1-5,NA,CASSSRTGGNLSNQPQHF,TGTGCCAGCAGTTCCAGGACAGGGGGCAATTTGAGCAATCAGCCCCAGCATTTT
TRBV5-1,NA,TRBJ1-2,NA,CASTWEAGANYGYTF,TGCGCCAGCACGTGGGAGGCAGGAGCTAACTATGGCTACACCTTC
TRBV12-5,NA,TRBJ1-1,NA,CASGLVLGLTNTEAFF,TGTGCTAGTGGTTTGGTACTTGGGCTTACGAACACTGAAGCTTTCTTT
TRBV2,NA,TRBJ1-5,NA,CASSVGLQSNQPQHF,TGTGCCAGCAGTGTAGGACTTCAGAGCAATCAGCCCCAGCATTTT
TRBV5-1,NA,TRBJ2-5,once,CASSLTGETQYF,TGCGCCAGCAGCTTGACCGGGGAGACCCAGTACTTC
TRBV28,TRBD1,TRBJ1-1,NA,CASSLRDSVTEAFF,TGTGCCAGCAGTTTAAGGGACAGCGTCACTGAAGCTTTCTTT